This T cell receptor (beta chain) was sequenced during a study of T-cell reconstitution after alpha-beta-depleted transplantation in children. This clonotype was detected ten times or more. Library preparation (for TCRbeta) was performed with unique molecular identifiers. TCRdb reprocessed the PCR reads with MiXCR, giving one entry per CDR3 protein. The data hold roughly 200,000 distinct CDR3 sequences, with under 13% observed a single time. Germline CDR1 and CDR2: LNHDA and SQIVND (reference sequence). The CDR3 contains 11 residues. V was cut by 9 bases and J by 4 bases, with 10 bases left in between.

The sequence came from a child in the first two years of life with acute myeloid leukemia, due to receive a stem cell transplant. The material sequenced was PBMCs, taken before TCRalphabeta/CD19-depleted stem cell transplant. This rearrangement joins TRBV19 to TRBJ2-7, with D possibly TRBD2 on 6 matching bases. CDR3 protein: CASQEGYEQYF. In DNA, the CDR3 is TGTGCCAGCCAGGAGGGTTACGAGCAGTACTTC.